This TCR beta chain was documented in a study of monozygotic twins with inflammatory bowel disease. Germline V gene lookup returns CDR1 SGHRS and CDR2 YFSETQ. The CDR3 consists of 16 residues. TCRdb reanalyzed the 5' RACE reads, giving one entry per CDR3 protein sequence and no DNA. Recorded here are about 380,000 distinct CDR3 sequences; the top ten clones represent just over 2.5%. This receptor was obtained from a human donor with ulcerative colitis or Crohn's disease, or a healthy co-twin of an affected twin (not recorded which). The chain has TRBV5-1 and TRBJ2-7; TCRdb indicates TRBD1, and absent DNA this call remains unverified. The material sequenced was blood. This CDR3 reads CASSSRTGEYPYEQYF.